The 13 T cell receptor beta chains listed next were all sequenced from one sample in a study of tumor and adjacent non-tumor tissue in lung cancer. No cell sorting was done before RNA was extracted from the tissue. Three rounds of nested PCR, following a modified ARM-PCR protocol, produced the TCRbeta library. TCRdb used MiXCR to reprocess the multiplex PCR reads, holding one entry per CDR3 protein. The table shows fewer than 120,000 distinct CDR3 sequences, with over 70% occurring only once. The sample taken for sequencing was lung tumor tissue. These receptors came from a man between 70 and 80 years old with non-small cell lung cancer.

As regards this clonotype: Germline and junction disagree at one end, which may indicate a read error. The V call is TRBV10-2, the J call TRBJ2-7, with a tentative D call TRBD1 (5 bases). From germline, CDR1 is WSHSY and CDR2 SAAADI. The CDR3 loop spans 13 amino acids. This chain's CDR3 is CASRTTEFYEQYF. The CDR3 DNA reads TGCGCCAGCAGAACGACAGAATTCTACGAGCAGTATTTC.

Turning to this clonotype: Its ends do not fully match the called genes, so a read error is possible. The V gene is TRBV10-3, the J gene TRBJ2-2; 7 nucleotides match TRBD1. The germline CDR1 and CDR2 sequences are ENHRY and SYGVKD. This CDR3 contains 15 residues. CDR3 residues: CAFRWVDRDTGELFF. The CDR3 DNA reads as TGTGCCTTCAGATGGGTCGACAGGGACACCGGGGAGCTGTTTTTT.

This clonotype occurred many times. The CDR3 protein is CASSLSGSETQYF. The DNA of the CDR3 is TGTGCCAGCAGTTTATCTGGCAGCGAGACCCAGTACTTC. The chain employs TRBV28 and TRBJ2-5, with no clear D. The CDR3 is 13 amino acids. The germline V gene encodes CDR1 MDHEN and CDR2 SYDVKM. The V and J ends lost 1 base and 5 bases respectively, with 8 bases between them.

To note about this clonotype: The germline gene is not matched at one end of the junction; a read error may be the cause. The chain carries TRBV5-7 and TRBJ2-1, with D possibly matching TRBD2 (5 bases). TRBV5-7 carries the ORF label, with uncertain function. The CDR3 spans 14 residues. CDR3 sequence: CTSGRGPSYNEQLF. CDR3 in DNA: TGTACCAGCGGAAGAGGTCCCTCCTACAATGAGCAGCTCTTC.

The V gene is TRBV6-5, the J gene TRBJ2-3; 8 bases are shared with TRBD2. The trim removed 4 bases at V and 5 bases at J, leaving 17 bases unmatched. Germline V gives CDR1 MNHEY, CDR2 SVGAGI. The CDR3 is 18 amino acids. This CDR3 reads CASSCLESSAGGRDTQYF. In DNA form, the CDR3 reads TGTGCCAGCAGTTGCTTGGAATCAAGTGCGGGGGGACGAGATACGCAGTATTTT.

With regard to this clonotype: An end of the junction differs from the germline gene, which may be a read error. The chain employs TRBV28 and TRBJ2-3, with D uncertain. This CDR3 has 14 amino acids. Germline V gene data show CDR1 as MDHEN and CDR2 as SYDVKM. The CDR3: CASSHRDRTDTQYF. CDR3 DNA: TGCGCCAGCAGTCATCGAGACCGTACAGATACGCAGTATTTT.

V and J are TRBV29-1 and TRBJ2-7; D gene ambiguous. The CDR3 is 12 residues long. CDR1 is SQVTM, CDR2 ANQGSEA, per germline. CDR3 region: CSVVAASYEQYV. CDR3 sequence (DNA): TGCAGCGTTGTTGCTGCATCCTACGAGCAGTACGTG.

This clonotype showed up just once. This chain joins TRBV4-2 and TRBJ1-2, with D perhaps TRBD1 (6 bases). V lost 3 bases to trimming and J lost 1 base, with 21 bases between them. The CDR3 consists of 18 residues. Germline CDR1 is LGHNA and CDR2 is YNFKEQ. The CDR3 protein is CASSHEQGLGPFNYGYTF. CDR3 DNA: TGTGCCAGCAGCCATGAACAGGGCCTAGGACCGTTTAACTATGGCTACACCTTC.

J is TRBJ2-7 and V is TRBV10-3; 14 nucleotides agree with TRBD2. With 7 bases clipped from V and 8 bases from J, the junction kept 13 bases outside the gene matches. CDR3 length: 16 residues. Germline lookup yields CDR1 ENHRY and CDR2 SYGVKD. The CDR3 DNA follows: TGTGCCATCATCAACATGGGACTAGCGGGAGTCAACAAGCAGTACTTC. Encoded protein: CAIINMGLAGVNKQYF.

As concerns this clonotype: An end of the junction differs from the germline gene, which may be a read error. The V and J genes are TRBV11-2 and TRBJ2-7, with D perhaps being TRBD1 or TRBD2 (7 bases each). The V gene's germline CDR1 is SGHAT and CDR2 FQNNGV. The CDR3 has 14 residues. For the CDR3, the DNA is TGTGTCAGCAGCGGGGACAGCATAAGCCACGAACAGTACTTC. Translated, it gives CVSSGDSISHEQYF.

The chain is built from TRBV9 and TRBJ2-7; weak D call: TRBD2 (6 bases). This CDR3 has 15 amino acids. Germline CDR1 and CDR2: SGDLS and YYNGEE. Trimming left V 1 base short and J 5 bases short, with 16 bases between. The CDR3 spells CASSVHGGTHDEQYF. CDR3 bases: TGTGCCAGCAGCGTACATGGGGGGACTCATGACGAGCAGTACTTC.

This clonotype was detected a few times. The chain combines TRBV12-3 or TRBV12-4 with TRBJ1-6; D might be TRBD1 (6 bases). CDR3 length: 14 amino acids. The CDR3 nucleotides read TGTGTGAGCAGTCGGACAGTCTATAATTCATCACTCCACTTT. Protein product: CVSSRTVYNSSLHF.

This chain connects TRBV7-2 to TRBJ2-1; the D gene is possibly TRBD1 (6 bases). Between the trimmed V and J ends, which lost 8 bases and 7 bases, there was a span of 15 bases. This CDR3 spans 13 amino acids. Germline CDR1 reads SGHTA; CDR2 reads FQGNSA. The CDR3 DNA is TGTGCCAGCTCAGGGGCCCCAGGGAATGAGCAGTTCTTC. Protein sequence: CASSGAPGNEQFF.